The sequence of this T cell receptor (beta chain) was determined in a study of PD-L1 blockade in urothelial cancer. Whole-study context: Patients had received 0 to 3 prior chemotherapy regimens. Blood analysis was done at 3 weeks (second dose) and 6 weeks after treatment began. Study-wide results and limits: Patients with durable benefit had greater blood expansion of tumor-associated TCR clones 3 weeks into treatment.

Time point meaning: peripheral blood 6 weeks after treatment start. Locally advanced or metastatic urothelial carcinoma was diagnosed in the patients. Here immunoSEQ multiplex PCR was the method, and the copy in TCRdb shows in-frame clones only, minus some. The data contain about 22,000 clones, 90% to 95% of them singletons. Deletions cut 5 bases from V and 5 bases from J, with 17 bases between. Germline V lookup: CDR1 SGHKS, CDR2 YYEKEE (reference sequence). The CDR3 length is 15 residues. To note about this clone: Its antigen is undetermined.

This sample comprised PBMCs, obtained around atezolizumab (anti-PD-L1) treatment. This sequence was found in a woman aged 55-70 years with urothelial cancer. This rearrangement joins TRBV5-5 to TRBJ1-5; weak D call: TRBD1 (6 bases). The CDR3 DNA sequence: TGTGCCAGCAGTGCCTTTAGGGGGAGTCATCAGCCCCAGCATTTT. It is translated as CASSAFRGSHQPQHF.